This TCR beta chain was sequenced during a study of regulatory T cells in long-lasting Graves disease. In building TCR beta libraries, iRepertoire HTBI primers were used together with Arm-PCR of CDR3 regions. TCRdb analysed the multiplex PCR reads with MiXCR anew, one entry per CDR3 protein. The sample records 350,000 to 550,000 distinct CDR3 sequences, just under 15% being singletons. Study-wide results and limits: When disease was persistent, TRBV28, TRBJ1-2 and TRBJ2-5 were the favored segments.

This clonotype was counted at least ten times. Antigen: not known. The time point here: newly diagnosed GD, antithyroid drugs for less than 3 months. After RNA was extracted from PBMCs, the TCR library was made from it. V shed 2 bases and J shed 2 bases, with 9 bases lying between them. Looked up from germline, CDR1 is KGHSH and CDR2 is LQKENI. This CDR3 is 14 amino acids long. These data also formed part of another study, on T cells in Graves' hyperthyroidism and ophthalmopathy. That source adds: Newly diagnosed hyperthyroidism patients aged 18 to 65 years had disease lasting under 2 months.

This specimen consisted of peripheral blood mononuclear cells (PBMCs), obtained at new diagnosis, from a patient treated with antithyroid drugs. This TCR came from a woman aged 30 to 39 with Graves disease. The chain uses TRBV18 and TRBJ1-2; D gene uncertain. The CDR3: CASSPAGFNYGYTF. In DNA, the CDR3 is TGTGCCAGCTCACCAGCGGGTTTCAACTATGGCTACACCTTC.